The 30 T cell receptor beta chains given below trace back to one sample, sequenced in a study of CD8+ T cells in alopecia areata. After pooling, cutaneous lymph node cells were sorted with CD4, CD8alpha, NKG2D, NKG2ACE and other markers. As the sequencing template, cDNA was produced by extracting RNA and reverse transcribing it. The assay was immunoSEQ multiplex PCR, and TCRdb's table has in-frame clones only and misses some. The table lists about 270,000 clones, with no singletons. Material: CD4+ T cells sorted from a lymph node. Receptor source: a C3H/HeJ mouse with alopecia areata. MHC haplotype here: H2-k.

This clone was recorded at least ten times. Genes and germline come from the mouse. The CDR3 extends 4 residues past the end of the read, so its final part is completed from the germline J gene. The rearrangement uses TRBV13-1 and TRBJ1-2, with TRBD1 matching 9 bases. The germline V gene encodes CDR1 NSHNY and CDR2 SYGAGN. The CDR3 loop spans 14 amino acids. The V segment lost 8 bases and the J segment 4 bases; nucleotides outside the gene matches: 9. CDR3 amino acids: CASRPGQGASDYTF. Incomplete CDR3 DNA: TGTGCCAGTAGACCGGGACAGGGTGCCTCC.

A note on this clone: Gene labels here are mouse ones. The read terminates 4 residues before the CDR3 end, so the remaining end is supplied by the germline J gene. The V call is TRBV14, the J call TRBJ2-7; D perhaps matches TRBD1 (6 bases). This CDR3 comprises 13 residues. The germline CDR1 and CDR2 sequences are SGHDT and FRDEAV. V lost 2 bases and J 0 bases, leaving 6 bases between the germline ends. This CDR3 is CASSLDSSYEQYF. The sequenced part of the CDR3 DNA is TGTGCCAGCAGTTTGGACAGCTCCTAT. Looking up the rest from reference TRBV14 and TRBJ2-7 gives the full variable domain: EAGVTQSPRYAVLQEGQAVSFWCDPISGHDTLYWYQQPRDQGPQLLVYFRDEAVIDNSQLPSDRFSAVRPKGTNSTLKIQSAKQGDTATYLCASSLDSSYEQYFGPGTRLTVL.

This clone was counted between two and nine times. Gene names are mouse gene names. From the germline J gene comes the end of the CDR3, since the read stops 4 residues before it. The rearrangement uses TRBV13-1 and TRBJ2-7; maybe TRBD1 (5 bases). The CDR3 extends over 13 amino acids. The V end was cut by 4 bases, the J end by 2 bases, with 10 bases between. Germline CDR1 and CDR2: NSHNY and SYGAGN. CDR3 sequence reads: CASSPDNTYEQYF. CDR3 DNA (partial): TGTGCCAGCAGTCCGGACAATACCTAT.

Comment on this clone: The listed genes are named as in mouse. Coverage ceases 4 residues before the CDR3 finishes, and the germline J gene fills in the end. This sample also contains other DNA sequences that code for the same CDR3. The gene calls are TRBV13-1 and TRBJ1-1, with no clear D. The CDR3 is 12 amino acids. Germline V gene sequence: CDR1 NSHNY, CDR2 SYGAGN. V gave up 2 bases and J gave up 0 bases, with 2 bases separating them. CDR3 protein: CASSDQNTEVFF. The sequenced CDR3 bases are TGTGCCAGCAGTGACCAGAACACA.

This clone has a handful of counts. Germline and genes: mouse. The read comes to an end 4 residues before the CDR3 does, leaving the germline J gene to fill in the end. Other DNA sequences from this sample encode an identical CDR3 as well. The chain combines TRBV13-1 with TRBJ2-1, with D possibly TRBD2 on 7 matching bases. CDR3 length: 15 residues. Germline V gene lookup returns CDR1 NSHNY and CDR2 SYGAGN. Trimming stripped 0 bases from V and 5 bases from J, with 12 bases between. CDR3 DNA (partial): TGTGCCAGCAGTGATGCTAGGGGGGCTGATGCT. Translating it yields CASSDARGADA. From start to end, the CDR3 is CASSDARGADAEQFF.

This clone was seen only a few times. The genes are named according to mouse. The observed sequence ends 4 residues before the CDR3 terminus, with the missing tail filled in from the germline J gene. The chain joins TRBV13-3 to TRBJ2-3, with a weak D call TRBD1 (5 bases). The V end was cut by 5 bases, the J end by 0 bases, with 10 bases between. Germline V gene lookup returns CDR1 NNHDY and CDR2 SYVADS. This CDR3 is built from 14 residues. Incomplete CDR3 DNA: TGTGCCAGCAGCTACAGGCGTAGTGCAGAA. Amino acids: CASSYRRSAE. In full, the CDR3 reads CASSYRRSAETLYF.

This clone has a handful of counts. Gene names refer to mouse genes. This CDR3 reads CASRDRAGSDYTF. The part of the CDR3 DNA that was read is TGTGCCAGCCGGGACAGGGCGGGGTCC. The V gene is TRBV13-2, the J gene TRBJ1-2; TRBD1 matches at 9 bases. The CDR3 end is not reached by the read, which stops 4 residues before it; the germline J gene fills it in. The CDR3 spans 13 residues. The germline CDR1 and CDR2 sequences are NNHNN and SYGAGS (reference sequence).

This clone has a handful of counts. The gene symbols are mouse symbols. Sequencing ends 4 residues short of the CDR3 end; the germline J gene provides the rest. V and J are TRBV13-1 and TRBJ2-4; TRBD2 matches at 10 bases. V lost 4 bases, J lost 0 bases, and 2 bases stayed unmatched. The V gene's germline CDR1 is NSHNY and CDR2 SYGAGN. This CDR3 is 15 amino acids long. The sequenced part of the CDR3 DNA is TGTGCCAGCAGTCCTGGGGGGGCTAGTCAAAAC. Translating gives CASSPGGASQN. The full CDR3 protein reads CASSPGGASQNTLYF.

This clone was seen only a few times. Genes and germline come from the mouse. The sequenced fragment ends 4 residues before the CDR3 boundary, so the rest is inferred from the germline J gene. V usage is TRBV1 and J usage is TRBJ2-1, with 8 bases aligning to TRBD1. Germline V gene lookup returns CDR1 NSQYPW and CDR2 LRSPGD (reference sequence). Trimming took 0 bases from V and 6 from J; bases not matched to a gene: 10. The CDR3 is 17 residues long. CDR3 region: CTCSADPGQGAFAEQFF. The DNA read from the CDR3 is TGCACCTGCAGTGCAGATCCAGGGCAGGGGGCGTTTGCT.

This clone turned up a few times. Here the gene names and germline are mouse. The same CDR3 is also encoded by other DNA sequences in this sample. The part of the CDR3 DNA that was read is TGTGCCAGCAGTTGGGACAGGGAGAACACA. This encodes CASSWDRENT. The entire CDR3 sequence reads CASSWDRENTEVFF. The chain couples TRBV13-3 to TRBJ1-1; 9 bases align to TRBD1. The CDR3 is cut off 4 residues early in the read; its end comes from the germline J gene. This CDR3 contains 14 residues. The V and J ends lost 4 bases and 0 bases, in that order; junction bases with no gene match: 1. The germline V gene has CDR1 NNHDY and CDR2 SYVADS.

On this clone itself: Gene labels here are mouse ones. The CDR3 end falls 4 residues outside the read, so it is completed with the germline J gene. The chain is built from TRBV5 and TRBJ2-2; TRBD2 is a possible D gene (6 bases). Trimming shortened V by 0 bases and J by 3 bases, and 11 bases separated the two germline ends. Germline V gene lookup returns CDR1 LGHNA and CDR2 YNLKQL (reference sequence). CDR3 length: 16 amino acids. CDR3 loop: CASSQEPGGDTGQLYF. Partial CDR3 DNA: TGTGCCAGCAGCCAAGAACCGGGGGGAGACACCGGG.

This clone was seen a handful of times. Mouse gene names and germline throughout. The missing CDR3 end, 4 residues past where the read stops, is filled in from the germline J gene. The V call is TRBV13-2, the J call TRBJ2-1, with 7 bases matching TRBD2. V shed 5 bases, J shed 1 base, and the junction held 3 bases outside the gene matches. This CDR3 spans 14 amino acids. Germline CDR1 reads NNHNN; CDR2 reads SYGAGS (reference sequence). This chain's CDR3 is CASGLTGNYAEQFF. Partial CDR3 DNA: TGTGCCAGCGGGTTGACTGGGAACTATGCT.

This clone was counted between two and nine times. Gene labels here are mouse ones. The CDR3 end is not reached by the read, which stops 4 residues before it; the germline J gene fills it in. The chain links TRBV13-1 to TRBJ2-3; 13 positions agree with TRBD2. In germline, CDR1 is NSHNY, CDR2 SYGAGN. The CDR3 runs to 18 residues. V shed 5 bases and J 0 bases; nucleotides not matched to a gene: 9. CDR3 DNA, as far as it was read: TGTGCCAGCAGGAACCCGGGACTGGGGGGGTCTAGTGCAGAA. This gives the protein CASRNPGLGGSSAE. The entire CDR3 protein reads CASRNPGLGGSSAETLYF.

This clone has only a few counts. The listed genes are named as in mouse. The read finishes 4 residues shy of the CDR3 end, and the germline J gene is used to complete it. The sample holds other DNA sequences that translate to the same CDR3. The chain is built from TRBV1 and TRBJ2-2; 11 bases align to TRBD2. The CDR3 runs to 16 residues. Germline CDR1 and CDR2: NSQYPW and LRSPGD (reference sequence). The J segment lost 4 bases and the V segment lost 3 bases, leaving 4 bases of the junction unmatched. CDR3 bases read: TGCACCTGCAGTGCGGGGACTGGGGGAGGCACCGGG. Translating gives CTCSAGTGGGTG. The CDR3, in full, reads CTCSAGTGGGTGQLYF.

This clone has a handful of counts. Genes and germline are mouse. The sequenced fragment ends 4 residues before the CDR3 boundary, so the rest is inferred from the germline J gene. This sample includes further DNA sequences coding for the same CDR3. The rearrangement joins TRBV19 to TRBJ2-3; 11 bases map to TRBD1. In germline, CDR1 is FNHDT, CDR2 SITEND (reference sequence). The J segment lost 3 bases and the V segment lost 5 bases, leaving 2 bases of the junction unmatched. The CDR3 is made up of 14 amino acids. The CDR3 is CASRRTGGAETLYF. The sequenced CDR3 bases are TGTGCCAGCAGGAGGACAGGGGGCGCAGAA.

This clone turned up a few times. These gene names are mouse names. The observed sequence ends 4 residues before the CDR3 terminus, with the missing tail filled in from the germline J gene. The V and J genes are TRBV13-2 and TRBJ1-2, with D hard to call. Trimming took 0 bases from V and 0 from J, leaving 9 bases between them. Germline CDR1 is NNHNN and CDR2 is SYGAGS (reference sequence). The CDR3 has 15 amino acids. The sequenced part of the CDR3 DNA is TGTGCCAGCGGTGATGCACCAGCCGCAAACTCC. This gives the protein CASGDAPAANS. The whole CDR3 sequence is CASGDAPAANSDYTF.

A few counts support this clone. The listed genes are named as in mouse. The read ends 4 residues before the CDR3 terminus; that terminus is restored from the germline J gene. The chain recombines TRBV19 with TRBJ2-7, with 7 bases aligning to TRBD2. Germline V lookup: CDR1 FNHDT, CDR2 SITEND (reference sequence). With V trimmed by 0 bases and J by 3 bases, 3 bases remained unmatched. The CDR3 has 14 residues. Partial CDR3 DNA: TGTGCCAGCAGTATAGGGACTGGCCTCTAT. Translated: CASSIGTGLY. The full CDR3 reads CASSIGTGLYEQYF. Full variable domain (rest looked up from reference TRBV19 and TRBJ2-7): GGIITQTPKFLIGQEGQKLTLKCQQNFNHDTMYWYRQDSGKGLRLIYYSITENDLQKGDLSEGYDASREKKSSFSLTVTSAQKNEMAVFLCASSIGTGLYEQYFGPGTRLTVL.

As concerns this clone: The germline and genes are mouse ones. The sequenced fragment ends 4 residues before the CDR3 boundary, so the rest is inferred from the germline J gene. V gene TRBV19 combines with J gene TRBJ2-7; D may be TRBD1 (6 bases). V gave up 9 bases and J gave up 0 bases, with 16 bases separating them. Germline lookup yields CDR1 FNHDT and CDR2 SITEND (reference sequence). CDR3 length: 14 amino acids. This chain's CDR3 is CATLLRDNSYEQYF. The sequenced part of the CDR3 DNA is TGTGCCACGCTCCTCCGGGACAACTCCTAT.

On this clone: Mouse gene names apply. The observed sequence ends 4 residues before the CDR3 terminus, with the missing tail filled in from the germline J gene. Other DNA sequences in this sample translate to the same CDR3. The genes are TRBV19 and TRBJ2-1; 13 bases agree with TRBD2. Germline loops: CDR1 FNHDT, CDR2 SITEND (reference sequence). The CDR3 covers 13 residues. The CDR3 loop is CASRDWGGAEQFF. Incomplete CDR3 DNA: TGTGCCAGCAGGGACTGGGGGGGCGCT.

Note on this clone: Gene labels here are mouse ones. The read comes to an end 4 residues before the CDR3 does, leaving the germline J gene to fill in the end. V gene TRBV31 combines with J gene TRBJ2-1; TRBD1 matches at 9 bases. This CDR3 is built from 13 residues. Germline CDR1 and CDR2: GKSSPN and SITVG. The CDR3 here is CAWRGTGRAEQFF. Incomplete CDR3 DNA: TGTGCCTGGAGGGGGACAGGGAGGGCT.

Details on this clone: Genes here carry mouse names. The observed sequence ends 4 residues before the CDR3 terminus, with the missing tail filled in from the germline J gene. The rearrangement uses TRBV1 and TRBJ2-4; 10 positions agree with TRBD1. The CDR3 has 18 amino acids. The ends lost 2 bases at V and 0 bases at J; junction bases unmatched: 8. Per the germline V gene, CDR1 is NSQYPW and CDR2 is LRSPGD (reference sequence). The covered CDR3 bases are TGCACCTGCAGTGCACCCCCCGGGGACAGGGGTAGTCAAAAC. Encoded protein: CTCSAPPGDRGSQN. The whole CDR3 reads CTCSAPPGDRGSQNTLYF.

Comment on this clone: Here the gene names and germline are mouse. This CDR3 is CASGGGVAETLYF. The CDR3 DNA, read in part, is TGTGCCAGCGGGGGGGGCGTGGCAGAA. The chain is built from TRBV13-1 and TRBJ2-3; 8 bases align to TRBD2. The CDR3 end lies 4 residues beyond the end of the read and is filled in from the germline J gene. CDR1 NSHNY and CDR2 SYGAGN come from the germline V gene. The CDR3 spans 13 residues. The V and J ends lost 7 bases and 3 bases, in that order; junction bases with no gene match: 4.

This clone was recorded a few times. Mouse gene names apply. The read halts 4 residues ahead of the CDR3 end, with the missing end drawn from the germline J gene. The chain carries TRBV13-1 and TRBJ2-4; D gene unclear. Trimming stripped 4 bases from V and 0 bases from J, with 6 bases between. The CDR3 covers 13 residues. Germline-derived CDR1 and CDR2 are NSHNY and SYGAGN. The sequenced part of the CDR3 DNA is TGTGCCAGCAGTCACACAAGTCAAAAC. This translates into CASSHTSQN. The full CDR3 sequence reads CASSHTSQNTLYF.

This clone came up a few times. The genes are named according to mouse. The CDR3 end is not reached by the read, which stops 4 residues before it; the germline J gene fills it in. The genes are TRBV17 and TRBJ1-2; perhaps TRBD1 as D (6 bases). The V gene lost 3 bases and the J gene lost 0 bases, with 11 bases spanning the gap. Per germline, CDR1 MNHDT and CDR2 YYDKIL. The CDR3 is 15 residues long. CDR3 DNA, as far as it was read: TGTGCTAGCAGTAGGTGGGACAATGCAAACTCC. The encoded protein is CASSRWDNANS. The full CDR3 protein is CASSRWDNANSDYTF.

This clone showed up just a few times. Germline and genes: mouse. The read halts 4 residues ahead of the CDR3 end, with the missing end drawn from the germline J gene. This rearrangement joins TRBV13-3 to TRBJ2-2, with 12 bases aligning to TRBD2. V shed 1 base, J shed 6 bases, and the junction held 1 base outside the gene matches. Germline CDR1 is NNHDY and CDR2 is SYVADS. The CDR3 extends over 15 amino acids. CDR3 DNA, as far as it was read: TGTGCCAGCAGTGATTGGGACTGGGGGGCCGGG. Protein sequence: CASSDWDWGAG. The whole CDR3 region reads CASSDWDWGAGQLYF.

In regard to this clone: Here the gene names and germline are mouse. The CDR3 end falls 4 residues outside the read, so it is completed with the germline J gene. The J gene is TRBJ2-4, the V gene TRBV19, with TRBD2 matching 11 bases. This CDR3 region has 17 residues. CDR1 is FNHDT and CDR2 is SITEND in the germline V gene (reference sequence). Germline trimming cut 1 base from V and 2 bases from J; bases unmatched to any gene: 6. The sequenced CDR3 bases are TGTGCCAGCAGTATATTGGGGACTGGGGGCTCTCAAAAC. Translation gives CASSILGTGGSQN. The CDR3, in full, reads CASSILGTGGSQNTLYF.

This clone was seen at least ten times. The gene names here belong to mouse. From the germline J gene comes the end of the CDR3, since the read stops 4 residues before it. The gene calls are TRBV13-3 and TRBJ1-2; 10 bases line up with TRBD1. CDR3 size: 13 residues. V trimming: 3 bases; J trimming: 4 bases; junction bases outside the gene matches: 0. Per germline, CDR1 NNHDY and CDR2 SYVADS. The CDR3 protein is CASSGTGGSDYTF. The part of the CDR3 DNA that was read is TGTGCCAGCAGTGGGACAGGGGGCTCC.

This clone came up a few times. Genes and germline come from the mouse. Read coverage stops 4 residues before the CDR3 terminus; the germline J gene supplies the remainder. This sample includes further DNA sequences coding for the same CDR3. J is TRBJ2-3 and V is TRBV13-3, with D tentatively TRBD1 (5 bases). Looked up from germline, CDR1 is NNHDY and CDR2 is SYVADS. This CDR3 region has 15 residues. The V and J ends lost 0 bases and 4 bases respectively, with 12 bases between them. The CDR3 spells CASSDARGGTETLYF. Partial CDR3 DNA: TGTGCCAGCAGTGATGCGAGGGGAGGGACAGAA.

Note on this clone: The gene names given are mouse names. The read stops 4 residues short of the end of the CDR3; the missing end is completed from the germline J gene. This chain links TRBV1 with TRBJ2-3; D gene uncertain. This CDR3 has 16 amino acids. The V and J ends lost 0 bases and 0 bases respectively, with 10 bases between them. Germline assignment: CDR1 NSQYPW and CDR2 LRSPGD (reference sequence). Partial CDR3 DNA: TGCACCTGCAGTGCAGATCAAATCACTAGTGCAGAA. Translating it yields CTCSADQITSAE. The entire CDR3 protein is CTCSADQITSAETLYF.

With respect to this clone: Gene names follow the mouse nomenclature. The read finishes 4 residues shy of the CDR3 end, and the germline J gene is used to complete it. J is TRBJ2-5 and V is TRBV13-3; the match to TRBD2 covers 8 bases. CDR3 length: 14 residues. Germline values: CDR1 NNHDY, CDR2 SYVADS. The V and J ends lost 5 bases and 2 bases, in that order; junction bases with no gene match: 4. CDR3 DNA, as far as it was read: TGTGCCAGCAGCGCCGACTGGGGCCAAGAC. Translation gives CASSADWGQD. The full CDR3 reads CASSADWGQDTQYF.